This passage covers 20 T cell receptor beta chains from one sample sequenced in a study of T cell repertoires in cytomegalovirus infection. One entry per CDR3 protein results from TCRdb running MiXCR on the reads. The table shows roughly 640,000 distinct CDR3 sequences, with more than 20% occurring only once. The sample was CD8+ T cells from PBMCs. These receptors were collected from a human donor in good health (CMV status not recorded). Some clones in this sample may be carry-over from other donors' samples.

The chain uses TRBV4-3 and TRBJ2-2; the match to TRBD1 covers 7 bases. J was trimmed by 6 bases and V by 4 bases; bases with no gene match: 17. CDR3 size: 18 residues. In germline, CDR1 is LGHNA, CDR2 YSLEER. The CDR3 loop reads CASSPEPIGGSPSGELFF. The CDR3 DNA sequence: TGCGCCAGCAGCCCGGAGCCCATAGGGGGCAGTCCGTCCGGGGAGCTGTTTTTT.

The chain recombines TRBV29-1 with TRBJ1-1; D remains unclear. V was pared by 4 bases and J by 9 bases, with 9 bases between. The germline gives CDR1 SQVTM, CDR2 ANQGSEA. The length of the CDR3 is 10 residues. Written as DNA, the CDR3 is TGCAGCGTTGTATTTCAGAAAGCTTTCTTT. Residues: CSVVFQKAFF.

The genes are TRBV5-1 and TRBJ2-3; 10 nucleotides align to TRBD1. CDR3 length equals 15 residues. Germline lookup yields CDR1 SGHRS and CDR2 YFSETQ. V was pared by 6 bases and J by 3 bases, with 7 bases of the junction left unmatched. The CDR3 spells CASIVGTGETDTQYF. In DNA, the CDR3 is TGCGCCAGCATAGTTGGGACAGGGGAAACAGATACGCAGTATTTT.

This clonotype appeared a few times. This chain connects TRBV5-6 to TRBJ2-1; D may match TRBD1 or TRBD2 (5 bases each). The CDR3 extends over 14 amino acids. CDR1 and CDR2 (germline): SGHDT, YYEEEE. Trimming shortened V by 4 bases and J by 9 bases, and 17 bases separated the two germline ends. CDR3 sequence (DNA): TGTGCCAGCAGCCGGGACCGAGGCCGGGCTGAGCAGTTCTTC. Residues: CASSRDRGRAEQFF.

The CDR3 loop is CATSDPYLSGEQFF. The DNA of the CDR3 is TGTGCCACCAGTGACCCCTATTTATCGGGTGAGCAGTTCTTC. The V and J genes are TRBV24-1 and TRBJ2-1; D is ambiguous. The CDR3 covers 14 residues. Germline V gene lookup returns CDR1 KGHDR and CDR2 SFDVKD. Trimming took 4 bases from V and 9 from J, leaving 15 bases between them.

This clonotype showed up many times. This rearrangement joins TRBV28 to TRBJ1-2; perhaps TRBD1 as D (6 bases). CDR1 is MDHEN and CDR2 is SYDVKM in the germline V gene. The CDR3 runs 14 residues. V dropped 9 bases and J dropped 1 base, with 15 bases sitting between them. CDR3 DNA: TGTGCCAGTACCAAGGACAGCTTTAACTATGGCTACACCTTC. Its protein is CASTKDSFNYGYTF.

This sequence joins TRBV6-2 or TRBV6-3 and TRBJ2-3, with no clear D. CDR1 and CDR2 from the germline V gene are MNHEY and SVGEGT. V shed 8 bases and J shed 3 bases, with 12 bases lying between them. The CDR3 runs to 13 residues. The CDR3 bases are TGTGCCAGCGCACCCCTAAATACAGATACGCAGTATTTT. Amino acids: CASAPLNTDTQYF.

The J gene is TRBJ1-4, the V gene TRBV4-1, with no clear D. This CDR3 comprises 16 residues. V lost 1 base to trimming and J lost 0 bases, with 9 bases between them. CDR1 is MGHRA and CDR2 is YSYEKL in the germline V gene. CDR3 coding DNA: TGCGCCAGCAGCCAAGGCCAGCAAACAACTAATGAAAAACTGTTTTTT. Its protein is CASSQGQQTTNEKLFF.

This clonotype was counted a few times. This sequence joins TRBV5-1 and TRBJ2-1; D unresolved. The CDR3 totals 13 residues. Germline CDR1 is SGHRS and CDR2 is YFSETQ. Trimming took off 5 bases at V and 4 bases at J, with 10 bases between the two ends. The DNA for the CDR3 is TGCGCCAGCAGGCAGGCCCCTTACAATGAGCAGTTCTTC. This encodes CASRQAPYNEQFF. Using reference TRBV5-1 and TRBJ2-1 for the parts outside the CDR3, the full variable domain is KAGVTQTPRYLIKTRGQQVTLSCSPISGHRSVSWYQQTPGQGLQFLFEYFSETQRNKGNFPGRFSGRQFSNSRSEMNVSTLELGDSALYLCASRQAPYNEQFFGPGTRLTVL.

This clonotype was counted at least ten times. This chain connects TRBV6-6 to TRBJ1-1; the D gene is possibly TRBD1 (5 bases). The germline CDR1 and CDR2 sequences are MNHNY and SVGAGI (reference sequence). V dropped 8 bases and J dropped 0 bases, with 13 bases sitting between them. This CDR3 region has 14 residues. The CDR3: CASGGDGVNTEAFF. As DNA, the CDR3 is TGTGCCAGCGGTGGGGACGGCGTGAACACTGAAGCTTTCTTT.

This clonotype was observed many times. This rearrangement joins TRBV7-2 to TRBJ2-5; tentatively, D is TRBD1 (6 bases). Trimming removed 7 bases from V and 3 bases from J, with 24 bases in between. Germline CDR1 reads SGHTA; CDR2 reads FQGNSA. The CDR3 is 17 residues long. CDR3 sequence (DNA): TGTGCCAGCACCCAGGTCACTGAAGAGGGGGTAAAAGAGACCCAGTACTTC. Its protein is CASTQVTEEGVKETQYF.

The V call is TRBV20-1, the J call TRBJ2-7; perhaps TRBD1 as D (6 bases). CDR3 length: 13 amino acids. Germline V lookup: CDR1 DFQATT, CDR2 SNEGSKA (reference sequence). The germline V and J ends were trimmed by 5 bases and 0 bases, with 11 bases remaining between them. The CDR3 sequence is CSAGTWSSYEQYV. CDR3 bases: TGCAGTGCTGGGACATGGAGCTCCTACGAGCAGTACGTC.

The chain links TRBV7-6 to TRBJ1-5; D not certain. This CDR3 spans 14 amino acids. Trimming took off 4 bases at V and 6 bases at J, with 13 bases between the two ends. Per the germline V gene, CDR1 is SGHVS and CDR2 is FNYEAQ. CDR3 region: CASSSRWGTQPQHF. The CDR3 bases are TGTGCCAGCAGCTCCCGCTGGGGAACTCAGCCCCAGCATTTT.

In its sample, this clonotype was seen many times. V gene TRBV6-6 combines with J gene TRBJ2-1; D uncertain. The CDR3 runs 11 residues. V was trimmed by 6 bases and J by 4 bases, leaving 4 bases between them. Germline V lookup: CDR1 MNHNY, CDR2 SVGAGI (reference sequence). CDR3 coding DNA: TGTGCCAGCAGGCAATACAATGAGCAGTTCTTC. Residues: CASRQYNEQFF.

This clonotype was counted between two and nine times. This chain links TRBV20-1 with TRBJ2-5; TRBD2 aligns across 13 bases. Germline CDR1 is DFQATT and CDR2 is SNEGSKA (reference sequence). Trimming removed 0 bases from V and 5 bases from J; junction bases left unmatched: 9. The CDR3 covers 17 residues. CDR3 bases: TGCAGTGCTAGAGATAGGACTAGCGGGGGAGATTGGGAGACCCAGTACTTC. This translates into CSARDRTSGGDWETQYF.

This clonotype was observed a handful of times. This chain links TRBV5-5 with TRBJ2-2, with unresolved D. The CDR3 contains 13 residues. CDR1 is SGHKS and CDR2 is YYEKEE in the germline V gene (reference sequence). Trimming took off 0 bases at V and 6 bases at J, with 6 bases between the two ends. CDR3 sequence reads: CASSLGTPGELFF. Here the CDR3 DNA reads TGTGCCAGCAGCTTGGGGACGCCCGGGGAGCTGTTTTTT.

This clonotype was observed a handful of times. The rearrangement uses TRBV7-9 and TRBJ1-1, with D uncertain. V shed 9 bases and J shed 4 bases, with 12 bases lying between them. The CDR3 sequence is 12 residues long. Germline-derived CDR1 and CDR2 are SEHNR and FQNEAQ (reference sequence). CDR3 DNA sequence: TGTGCCAGTAACGGAGTTCGCACTGAAGCTTTCTTT. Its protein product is CASNGVRTEAFF.

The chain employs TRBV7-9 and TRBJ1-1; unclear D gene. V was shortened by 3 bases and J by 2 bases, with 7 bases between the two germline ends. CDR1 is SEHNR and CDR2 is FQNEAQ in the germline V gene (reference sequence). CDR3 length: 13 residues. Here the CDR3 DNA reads TGTGCCAGCAGCTTCGAGACCAACACTGAAGCTTTCTTT. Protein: CASSFETNTEAFF.

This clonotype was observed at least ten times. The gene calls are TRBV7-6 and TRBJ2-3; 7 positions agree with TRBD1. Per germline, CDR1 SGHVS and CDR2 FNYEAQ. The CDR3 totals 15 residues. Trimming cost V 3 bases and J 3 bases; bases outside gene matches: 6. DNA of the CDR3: TGTGCCAGCAGCTTTGAGGGGGCGAGAACAGATACGCAGTATTTT. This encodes CASSFEGARTDTQYF.

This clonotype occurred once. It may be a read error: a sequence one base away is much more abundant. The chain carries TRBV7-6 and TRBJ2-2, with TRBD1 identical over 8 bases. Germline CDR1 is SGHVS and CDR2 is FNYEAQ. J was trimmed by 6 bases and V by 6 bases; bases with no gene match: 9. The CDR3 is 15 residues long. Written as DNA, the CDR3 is TGTGCCAGCAGACTGGACAGGGCGAGCGCCGGGGAGCTGTTTTTT. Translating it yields CASRLDRASAGELFF.